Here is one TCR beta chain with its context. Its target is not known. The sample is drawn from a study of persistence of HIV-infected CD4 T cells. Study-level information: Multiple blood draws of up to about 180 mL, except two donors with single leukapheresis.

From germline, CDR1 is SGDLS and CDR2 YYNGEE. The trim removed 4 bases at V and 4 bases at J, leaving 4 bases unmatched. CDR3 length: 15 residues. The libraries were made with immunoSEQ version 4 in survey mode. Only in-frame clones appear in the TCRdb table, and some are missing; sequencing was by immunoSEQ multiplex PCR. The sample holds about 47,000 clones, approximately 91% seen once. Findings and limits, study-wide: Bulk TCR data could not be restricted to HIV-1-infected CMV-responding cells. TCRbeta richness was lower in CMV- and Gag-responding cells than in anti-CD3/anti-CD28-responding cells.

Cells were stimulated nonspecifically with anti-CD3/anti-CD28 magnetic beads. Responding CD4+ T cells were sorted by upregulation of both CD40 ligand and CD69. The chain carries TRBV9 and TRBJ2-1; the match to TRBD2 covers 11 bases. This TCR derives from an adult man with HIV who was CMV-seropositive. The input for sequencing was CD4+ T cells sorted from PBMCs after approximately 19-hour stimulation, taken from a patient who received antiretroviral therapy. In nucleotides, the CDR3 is TGTGCCAGCAGCCCCCGGACTAGCGGGTACAATGAGCAGTTCTTC. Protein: CASSPRTSGYNEQFF.